Following are 22 T cell receptor beta chains from one sample sequenced in a study of T cell responses to AZD1222 COVID-19 vaccine. Sequenced by immunoSEQ multiplex PCR; TCRdb stores in-frame clones only, minus some. There are 150,000 or so clones in the sample; 86% occur only once, and 5.5% lies in the top ten. The sample in question was peripheral blood, obtained on day 0 of MenACWY control vaccination. Every receptor here comes from an adult in good health.

The rearrangement uses TRBV6-2 or TRBV6-3 and TRBJ2-2; D gene unclear. With 4 bases removed from V and 0 bases from J, the gap between germline ends came to 9 bases. Per the germline V gene, CDR1 is MNHEY and CDR2 is SVGEGT. The CDR3 has 15 amino acids. Here the CDR3 DNA reads TGTGCCAGCAGTTTGGTTTCGGCGAACACCGGGGAGCTGTTTTTT. This translates into CASSLVSANTGELFF.

The chain has TRBV24-1 and TRBJ2-1; TRBD2 matches at 13 bases. The CDR3 runs 17 residues. Germline trimming cut 2 bases from V and 5 bases from J; bases unmatched to any gene: 5. In germline, CDR1 is KGHDR, CDR2 SFDVKD. CDR3 loop: CATSDSTSGRKDNEQFF. The DNA of the CDR3 is TGTGCCACCAGTGATTCGACTAGCGGGAGGAAAGACAATGAGCAGTTCTTC.

J is TRBJ2-7 and V is TRBV7-9; D is possibly TRBD1 (6 bases). Germline V lookup: CDR1 SEHNR, CDR2 FQNEAQ (reference sequence). The length of the CDR3 is 13 residues. Trimming pared 4 bases from V and 3 bases from J, leaving 10 bases between. CDR3 sequence: CASSSVQGYEQYF. The CDR3 bases are TGTGCCAGCAGCTCGGTACAGGGCTACGAGCAGTACTTC.

The chain carries TRBV7-2 and TRBJ1-1, with unresolved D. CDR3 length: 12 residues. V shed 7 bases and J shed 2 bases, with 8 bases lying between them. Looked up from germline, CDR1 is SGHTA and CDR2 is FQGNSA. The CDR3 sequence: CASTRPNTEAFF. In DNA form, the CDR3 reads TGTGCCAGCACCCGTCCTAACACTGAAGCTTTCTTT.

The genes are TRBV25-1 and TRBJ2-3; D gene unclear. V lost 4 bases and J lost 7, with 18 bases in between. Germline assignment: CDR1 MGHDK and CDR2 SYGVNS. The CDR3 has 15 amino acids. In DNA, the CDR3 is TGTGCCAGCAGTGGGGGTCTCGAAGAAGGAAATACGCAGTATTTT. Its protein product is CASSGGLEEGNTQYF. Variable domain in full (rest from reference TRBV25-1 and TRBJ2-3): EADIYQTPRYLVIGTGKKITLECSQTMGHDKMYWYQQDPGMELHLIHYSYGVNSTEKGDLSSESTVSRIRTEHFPLTLESARPSHTSQYLCASSGGLEEGNTQYFGPGTRLTVL.

The chain employs TRBV5-4 and TRBJ2-7, with a possible D match to TRBD2 (7 bases). The V gene's germline CDR1 is SGHNT and CDR2 YYREEE (reference sequence). The ends were cut back, 3 bases at V and 6 bases at J, with 25 bases in the middle. The CDR3 has 17 amino acids. CDR3 amino acids: CASSSGGGVAGEGEQYF. The CDR3 DNA reads TGTGCCAGCAGCTCAGGAGGGGGGGTTGCGGGAGAGGGCGAGCAGTACTTC. The full variable domain, rest sourced from reference TRBV5-4 and TRBJ2-7, is ETGVTQSPTHLIKTRGQQVTLRCSSQSGHNTVSWYQQALGQGPQFIFQYYREEENGRGNFPPRFSGLQFPNYSSELNVNALELDDSALYLCASSSGGGVAGEGEQYFGPGTRLTVT.

The rearrangement uses TRBV29-1 and TRBJ2-5; possible D gene TRBD2, 6 bases. The CDR3 spans 13 residues. V was cut by 3 bases and J by 5 bases, with 13 bases left in between. CDR1 SQVTM and CDR2 ANQGSEA come from the germline V gene. As DNA, the CDR3 is TGCAGCGTTGATGCTAGCGAGGGGGAGACCCAGTACTTC. Encoded protein: CSVDASEGETQYF.

This clone was picked up a small number of times. The chain links TRBV10-1 to TRBJ2-2; D is possibly TRBD2 (6 bases). The CDR3 runs to 16 residues. CDR1 and CDR2 from the germline V gene are WNHNN and SYGVQD (reference sequence). The germline V and J ends were trimmed by 3 bases and 2 bases, with 13 bases remaining between them. For the CDR3, the DNA is TGCGCCAGCAGTGAATTGGCGGGACCCAACACCGGGGAGCTGTTTTTT. The encoded protein is CASSELAGPNTGELFF.

The CDR3 region has the DNA TGTGCCAGCCGAGTCGTGGATCCGGGGGTAGCTGGAAACACCATATATTTT. This gives the protein CASRVVDPGVAGNTIYF. J is TRBJ1-3 and V is TRBV19, with TRBD1 as a possible D gene (5 bases). V was pared by 9 bases and J by 2 bases, with 23 bases between. The CDR3 totals 17 residues. CDR1 and CDR2 (germline): LNHDA, SQIVND (reference sequence).

The CDR3, as DNA: TGTGCCAGTAGTATACAACAGGGTACTGAAGCTTTCTTT. Translation gives CASSIQQGTEAFF. The V and J genes are TRBV19 and TRBJ1-1; D might be TRBD1 (6 bases). Per the germline V gene, CDR1 is LNHDA and CDR2 is SQIVND (reference sequence). CDR3 length equals 13 residues. Trimming cost V 2 bases and J 5 bases, with 9 bases left between them.

Only a few counts were recorded for this clone. This rearrangement joins TRBV9 to TRBJ2-2; 10 positions match TRBD2. CDR3 size: 17 residues. Unmatched junction bases numbered 12, after V lost 4 bases and J lost 6 bases. Looked up from germline, CDR1 is SGDLS and CDR2 is YYNGEE. The DNA of the CDR3 is TGTGCCAGCAGCACCGGGTTAGCGGGAGGTACCGCCGGGGAGCTGTTTTTT. Its protein is CASSTGLAGGTAGELFF.

The chain has TRBV7-9 and TRBJ2-1; D possibly corresponds to TRBD2 (6 bases). V lost 3 bases, J lost 14 bases, and 20 bases lay in between. The germline CDR1 and CDR2 sequences are SEHNR and FQNEAQ (reference sequence). This CDR3 is built from 14 residues. In DNA form, the CDR3 reads TGTGCCAGCAGCTTTTCGACTCTCCGGGACTCTAAGTTCTTC. Protein sequence: CASSFSTLRDSKFF.

J is TRBJ1-1 and V is TRBV6-2 or TRBV6-3; no firm D call. The germline gives CDR1 MNHEY, CDR2 SVGEGT. Trimming stripped 6 bases from V and 0 bases from J, with 8 bases between. The CDR3 extends over 13 amino acids. CDR3 region: CASSDRVNTEAFF. CDR3 coding DNA: TGTGCCAGCAGCGACCGGGTGAACACTGAAGCTTTCTTT.

The J gene is TRBJ1-5, the V gene TRBV19, with D maybe TRBD1 (6 bases). Germline CDR1 and CDR2: LNHDA and SQIVND (reference sequence). With 7 bases removed from V and 5 bases from J, the gap between germline ends came to 18 bases. The CDR3 is 15 residues long. In nucleotides, the CDR3 is TGTGCCAGTACCACTGGGGGACACGGGGATCAGCCCCAGCATTTT. Translated: CASTTGGHGDQPQHF.

The chain employs TRBV10-2 and TRBJ1-3; 8 bases agree with TRBD1. Germline CDR1 and CDR2: WSHSY and SAAADI. CDR3 length equals 13 residues. Trimming took 8 bases from V and 6 from J; bases not matched to a gene: 6. The CDR3 reads CASVDRGENTIYF. DNA of the CDR3: TGCGCCAGCGTAGACAGGGGAGAAAACACCATATATTTT.

V gene TRBV29-1 combines with J gene TRBJ2-7; possible D gene TRBD1, 6 bases. V lost 3 bases and J lost 6, with 18 bases in between. The CDR3 consists of 14 residues. Germline V gene sequence: CDR1 SQVTM, CDR2 ANQGSEA. The CDR3 region is CSVDKKGVGAEQYF. The CDR3 coding sequence is TGCAGCGTTGACAAAAAGGGGGTGGGGGCCGAGCAGTACTTC.

This sequence joins TRBV6-5 and TRBJ2-7, with unresolved D. The CDR3 runs 14 residues. Per germline, CDR1 MNHEY and CDR2 SVGAGI. V was trimmed by 6 bases and J by 9 bases, leaving 21 bases between them. The CDR3, as DNA: TGTGCCAGCAGGCTGAGTATCTTTGACAATCGGCAGTACGTC. Its protein product is CASRLSIFDNRQYV.

This chain uses TRBV7-2 with TRBJ1-1; a possible D gene is TRBD1 (5 bases). V lost 2 bases and J lost 7, with 11 bases in between. This CDR3 spans 13 amino acids. Germline V lookup: CDR1 SGHTA, CDR2 FQGNSA. In DNA form, the CDR3 reads TGTGCCAGCAGCTTAATTGGGGGGGGTGAAGCTTTCTTT. It yields the protein CASSLIGGGEAFF.

V and J are TRBV5-1 and TRBJ1-3; TRBD1 matches 9 bases. The germline V gene has CDR1 SGHRS and CDR2 YFSETQ. The V segment lost 4 bases and the J segment 0 bases; nucleotides outside the gene matches: 5. The CDR3 consists of 16 residues. CDR3 amino acids: CASSAGQGLSGNTIYF. The CDR3 coding sequence is TGCGCCAGCAGCGCGGGACAGGGCCTCTCTGGAAACACCATATATTTT.

The chain carries TRBV10-3 and TRBJ1-1; TRBD1 is a possible D gene (5 bases). V dropped 4 bases and J dropped 4 bases, with 13 bases sitting between them. CDR3 length: 14 residues. Germline V gene data show CDR1 as ENHRY and CDR2 as SYGVKD. The DNA for the CDR3 is TGTGCCATCAGTGCGGGGCGCGGGAGCACTGAAGCTTTCTTT. It is translated as CAISAGRGSTEAFF.

The table lists this clone with a few counts. The chain uses TRBV19 and TRBJ2-2, with D possibly being TRBD1 (5 bases). Per germline, CDR1 LNHDA and CDR2 SQIVND (reference sequence). V was cut by 5 bases and J by 1 base, with 11 bases left in between. There are 15 residues in the CDR3. CDR3 nucleotides: TGTGCCAGTAGTTTCGCCAGGGTGAACACCGGGGAGCTGTTTTTT. Translation gives CASSFARVNTGELFF.

The rearrangement links TRBV12-3 or TRBV12-4 to TRBJ1-2, with D unresolved. The germline V and J ends were trimmed by 3 bases and 4 bases, with 9 bases remaining between them. The CDR3 sequence is 13 residues long. The CDR3 sequence is CASSFNRPYGYTF. Written as DNA, the CDR3 is TGTGCCAGCAGTTTCAACCGCCCCTATGGCTACACCTTC.